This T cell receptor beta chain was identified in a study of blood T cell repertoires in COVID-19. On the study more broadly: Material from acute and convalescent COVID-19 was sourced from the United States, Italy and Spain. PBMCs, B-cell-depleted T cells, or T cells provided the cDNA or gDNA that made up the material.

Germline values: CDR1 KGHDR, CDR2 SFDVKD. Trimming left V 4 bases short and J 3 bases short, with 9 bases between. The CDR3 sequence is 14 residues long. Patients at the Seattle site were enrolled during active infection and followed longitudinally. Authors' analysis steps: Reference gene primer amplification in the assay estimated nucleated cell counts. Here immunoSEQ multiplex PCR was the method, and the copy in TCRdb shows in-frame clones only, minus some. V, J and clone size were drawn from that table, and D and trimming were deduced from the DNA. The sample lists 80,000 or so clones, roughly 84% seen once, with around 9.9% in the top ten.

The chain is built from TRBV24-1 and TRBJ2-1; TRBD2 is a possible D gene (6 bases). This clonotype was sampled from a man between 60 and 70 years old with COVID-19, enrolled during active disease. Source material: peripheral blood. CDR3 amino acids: CATSEPTSYNEQFF. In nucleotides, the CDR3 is TGTGCCACCAGTGAACCGACTAGCTACAATGAGCAGTTCTTC.